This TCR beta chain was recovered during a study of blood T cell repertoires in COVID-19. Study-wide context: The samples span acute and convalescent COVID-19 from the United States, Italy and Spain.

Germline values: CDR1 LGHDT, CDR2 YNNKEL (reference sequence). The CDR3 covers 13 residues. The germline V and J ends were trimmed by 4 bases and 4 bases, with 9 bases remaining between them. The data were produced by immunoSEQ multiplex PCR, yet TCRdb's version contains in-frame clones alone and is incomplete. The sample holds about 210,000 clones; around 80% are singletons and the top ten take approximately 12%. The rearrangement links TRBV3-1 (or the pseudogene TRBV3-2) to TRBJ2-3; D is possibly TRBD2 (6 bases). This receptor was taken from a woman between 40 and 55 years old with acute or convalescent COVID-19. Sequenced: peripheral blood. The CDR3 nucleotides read TGTGCCAGCAGCCCTACGGGAGCAGATACGCAGTATTTT. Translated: CASSPTGADTQYF.